Listed below are T cell receptor beta chains from one sample, sequenced in a study of CD8 T cells in ankylosing spondylitis. Each CDR3 protein gets one entry after TCRdb re-called the 5' RACE reads with MiXCR. The sample includes 55,000 or so distinct CDR3 sequences, less than 8.5% of them seen just once. Material: blood, either unsorted or a sorted T cell fraction (not recorded which). These receptors came from a female donor with ankylosing spondylitis or in good health (not recorded which). Each CDR3 is given with its conserved first and last residue. The D gene is left open where the match is weak. Clone size is shown for a subset of rows, as once, few, many or a class of expanded clone.

.	TRBV12-3/TRBV12-4	TRBJ1-2	many	TGTGCCAGCAGTCCGGGGATTGGTCAAGCGAATAACTATGGCCACACCTTC	CASSPGIGQANNYGHTF
TRBD1	TRBV29-1	TRBJ1-2	many	TGCAGCGGAATTGCAGGGGGGGGGTATGGCTACACCTTC	CSGIAGGGYGYTF
TRBD2	TRBV6-2/TRBV6-3	TRBJ2-5	few	TGTGCCAGCAGTCGGACTAGCTTCCAGACCCAGTACTTC	CASSRTSFQTQYF
.	TRBV7-9	TRBJ1-6	many	TGTGCCAGCAGCGGAGTTGAGGGAACGTATAATTCACCCCTCCACTTT	CASSGVEGTYNSPLHF
TRBD2	TRBV4-3	TRBJ2-2	many	TGCGCCAGCAGCCGTGGTGATAGCGGGGGCCCGAACACCGGGGAGCTGTTTTTT	CASSRGDSGGPNTGELFF
.	TRBV12-3/TRBV12-4	TRBJ2-1	many	TGTGCCAGCACCCCCGGGCTCACCAATGAGCAGTTCTTC	CASTPGLTNEQFF
TRBD1	TRBV6-5	TRBJ2-3	many	TGTGCCAGCAGTTACTCGATATATACTCAGGGGGAAGATACGCAGTATTTT	CASSYSIYTQGEDTQYF
.	TRBV5-1	TRBJ1-1	many	TGCGCCAGCAGCTTTCCTCCGAACACTGAAGCTTTCTTT	CASSFPPNTEAFF
.	TRBV5-1	TRBJ2-7	many	TGCGCCAGCAGCTTGGTTTCGGCAGGGAACTACGAGCAGTACTTC	CASSLVSAGNYEQYF
.	TRBV29-1	TRBJ2-5	many	TGCAGCGTTGAAGTTCTTTACCAAGAGACCCAGTACTTC	CSVEVLYQETQYF
TRBD1	TRBV7-2	TRBJ1-6	many	TGTGCCAGCAGCCCGGACAGGGCTTCACCCCTCCACTTT	CASSPDRASPLHF
.	TRBV5-1	TRBJ2-2	.	TGCGCCAGCGGTCATCAGGGTACGACCGGGGAGCTGTTTTTT	CASGHQGTTGELFF
TRBD2	TRBV7-3	TRBJ2-7	many	TGTGCCAGCAGCTTGGGGGGGACCTACGAGCAGTACTTC	CASSLGGTYEQYF
.	TRBV2	TRBJ2-2	.	TGTGCCAGCAGGGACACCCTCACCTTGGGGGAGCTGTTTTTT	CASRDTLTLGELFF
.	TRBV5-1	TRBJ2-1	many	TGCGCCAGCAGCTTGGATACCCACAGCTATGAGCAGTTCTTC	CASSLDTHSYEQFF
.	TRBV10-3	TRBJ1-1	many	TGTGCCATCAGCGCGACGGAGACGAACACTGAAGCTTTCTTT	CAISATETNTEAFF
TRBD2	TRBV12-3/TRBV12-4	TRBJ2-3	few	TGTGCCAGCAGCCTCCTAGCGGGGGGCTTAGATACGCAGTATTTT	CASSLLAGGLDTQYF
.	TRBV20-1	TRBJ1-4	many	TGCAGTGCTAGAGATCTAATCTACAGCACTAATGAAAAACTGTTTTTT	CSARDLIYSTNEKLFF
.	TRBV25-1	TRBJ2-1	.	TGTGCCAGCAGTGACCCGCAGGGACACAATGAGCAGTTCTTC	CASSDPQGHNEQFF
.	TRBV6-5	TRBJ1-1	many	TGTGCCAGCAGTTACTCCCTGAACACTGAAGCTTTCTTT	CASSYSLNTEAFF
TRBD1	TRBV20-1	TRBJ1-1	many	TGCAGTGCTAGTGGGACAGGAAAGAACACTGAAGCTTTCTTT	CSASGTGKNTEAFF
TRBD1	TRBV19	TRBJ1-2	many	TGTGCCAGTAGTATAGCGGGACAGGGCTATGGCTACACCTTC	CASSIAGQGYGYTF
.	TRBV7-9	TRBJ1-1	few	TGTGCCAGCAGCCCCCGGATCTTCGCTACTGAAGCTTTCTTT	CASSPRIFATEAFF
TRBD2	TRBV11-2	TRBJ2-1	few	TGTGCCAGCAGCTTAGGGGTAGCGGGGTACAATGAGCAGTTCTTC	CASSLGVAGYNEQFF
.	TRBV29-1	TRBJ2-1	few	TGCAGCGTTGAACTAGCTAACTACAATGAGCAGTTCTTC	CSVELANYNEQFF
TRBD1	TRBV5-1	TRBJ2-1	many	TGCGCCAGCAGCAAAGACAGGGGGCACGAGCAGTTCTTC	CASSKDRGHEQFF
.	TRBV6-1	TRBJ2-5	many	TGTGCCAGCGACCGAGACCGTGGCCAGACCCAGTACTTC	CASDRDRGQTQYF
.	TRBV29-1	TRBJ2-7	many	TGCAGCGCTGGGACCGCAGATGGCTACGAGCAGTACTTC	CSAGTADGYEQYF
.	TRBV11-1	TRBJ2-2	many	TGTGCCAGCAGCTTAGACAGACAGGTCGGGGAGCTGTTTTTT	CASSLDRQVGELFF
.	TRBV15	TRBJ2-1	many	TGTGCCACCAGCAGGTGGGGTTCGGGGGAACACAATGAGCAGTTCTTC	CATSRWGSGEHNEQFF
.	TRBV5-1	TRBJ1-1	many	TGCGCCAGCAGCTTGGGACCAGGGCAGCCGAACACTGAAGCTTTCTTT	CASSLGPGQPNTEAFF
.	TRBV29-1	TRBJ1-1	.	TGCAGCGTTGTGGAGGGCCCAGGGCTAATTGAAGCTTTCTTT	CSVVEGPGLIEAFF
.	TRBV5-1	TRBJ1-5	few	TGCGCCAGCAGCCTCCCGGGGGTTGGGCAGCCCCAGCATTTT	CASSLPGVGQPQHF
TRBD1	TRBV29-1	TRBJ1-1	many	TGCAGCGTGATGGACAGGGAAGCTTTCTTT	CSVMDREAFF
TRBD1	TRBV11-2	TRBJ1-1	many	TGTGCCAGCAGCTGGGCAGGGGGCGCTGAAGCTTTCTTT	CASSWAGGAEAFF
.	TRBV11-2	TRBJ1-3	many	TGTGCCAGCAGCTTAAACCTGAACTCTGGAAACACCATATATTTT	CASSLNLNSGNTIYF
.	TRBV7-2	TRBJ1-2	few	TGTGCCAGCAGCTTAGGGTGGTCGGGATTGCAAGATGGCTACACCTTC	CASSLGWSGLQDGYTF
TRBD1	TRBV10-3	TRBJ2-5	once	TGTGCCATCAGTGCGGACAGGGTACAAGAGACCCAGTACTTC	CAISADRVQETQYF
.	TRBV28	TRBJ2-5	.	TGTGCCAGCAGTCGCGGCGGGACCCGAGAGACCCAGTACTTC	CASSRGGTRETQYF
.	TRBV5-1	TRBJ1-1	few	TGCGCCAGCAGCTTGGATGCGTCAGCCAATGAAGCTTTCTTT	CASSLDASANEAFF
.	TRBV11-2	TRBJ2-5	.	TGTGTCAGCAGCTTAGGCGCAGCGGGAGAGACCCAGTACTTC	CVSSLGAAGETQYF
TRBD1	TRBV27	TRBJ2-1	many	TGTGCCAGCAGTGACGTGACAGGGGGCCGCAGTGAGCAGTTCTTC	CASSDVTGGRSEQFF
.	TRBV6-2/TRBV6-3	TRBJ1-1	many	TGTGCCACCCTCGGACAGATGAACACTGAAGCTTTCTTT	CATLGQMNTEAFF
TRBD1	TRBV12-3/TRBV12-4	TRBJ2-3	many	TGTGCCAGCAGTTTACTTGGACAGGTGGGGACAGATACGCAGTATTTT	CASSLLGQVGTDTQYF
.	TRBV7-2	TRBJ1-2	.	TGTGCCAGCAGCTTACGGGGGAACCTCTACACCTTC	CASSLRGNLYTF
.	TRBV6-1	TRBJ1-2	many	TGTGCCAGCAGTGAACTAATTTATCGGCGCTCGGGCTACACCTTC	CASSELIYRRSGYTF
.	TRBV2	TRBJ2-2	many	TGTGCCAGCAGTGAGGCACCGGACGCAAACACCGGGGAGCTGTTTTTT	CASSEAPDANTGELFF
.	TRBV24-1	TRBJ2-2	many	TGTGCCACCAGCGCGGACAAGCTGAACACCGGGGAGCTGTTTTTT	CATSADKLNTGELFF
TRBD1	TRBV5-1	TRBJ2-3	many	TGCGCCAGCAGCCTCGGGCCGGGACAGTCCTTTGGCACAGATACGCAGTATTTT	CASSLGPGQSFGTDTQYF
TRBD2	TRBV4-2	TRBJ2-3	many	TGTGCCAGCAGCCAAGAGCGGGGGGTTAGCACAGATACGCAGTATTTT	CASSQERGVSTDTQYF